This T cell receptor beta chain came from a study of blood T cell repertoires in COVID-19. The overall study: PBMCs, B-cell-depleted T cells, or T cells provided the cDNA or gDNA that made up the material.

The CDR3 is 12 residues long. Looked up from germline, CDR1 is SGHTA and CDR2 is FQGNSA. The V and J ends lost 5 bases and 7 bases respectively, with 6 bases between them. Sequencing used immunoSEQ multiplex PCR; TCRdb keeps in-frame clones, though not all of them. The repertoire holds hundreds of thousands of clones, with roughly 86% as singletons. The chain couples TRBV7-2 to TRBJ1-6; D call uncertain. This receptor was taken from a woman in her 30s who had recovered from COVID-19. Sequenced sample: peripheral blood. CDR3 protein: CASSRLNSPLHF. The DNA of the CDR3 is TGTGCCAGCAGCCGACTCAATTCACCCCTCCACTTT.